One and the same sample provided the 25 T cell receptor beta chains below, sequenced in a study of blood T cells in healthy people across ages. A J-beta primer mix and a sample-barcoded 5' primer were used in a second PCR of roughly 7 to 12 cycles. TCRdb redid the calling of the 5' RACE reads with MiXCR, one entry per CDR3 protein. The sample includes 650,000 to 900,000 distinct CDR3 sequences, 60% to 80% of them seen just once. Sequencing was done on a sample of blood. The receptors here all came from a man aged 30 to 39 in good health.

There are a few counts of this clonotype. The chain carries TRBV6-1 and TRBJ1-6; the D gene is possibly TRBD1 (5 bases). Germline V gene sequence: CDR1 MNHNS, CDR2 SASEGT. The CDR3 spans 14 residues. CDR3: CASGGSSYNSPLHF. In DNA, the CDR3 is TGTGCTTCCGGGGGGAGCTCCTATAATTCACCCCTCCACTTT.

In its sample, this clonotype was seen a few times. This chain joins TRBV7-2 and TRBJ2-6; 11 bases agree with TRBD1. Germline CDR1 SGHTA, CDR2 FQGNSA. The CDR3 extends over 18 amino acids. With 7 bases clipped from V and 0 bases from J, the junction kept 8 bases outside the gene matches. CDR3 nucleotides: TGTGCCAGCAAAATAGGTGGGACAGGGGGCTCTGGGGCCAACGTCCTGACTTTC. It yields the protein CASKIGGTGGSGANVLTF.

The table lists this clonotype with a few counts. This sequence joins TRBV10-3 and TRBJ2-5; 13 nucleotides agree with TRBD2. The V gene end was trimmed by 11 bases and the J gene end by 2 bases; junction bases not matched to a gene: 5. This CDR3 has 14 amino acids. CDR1 is ENHRY and CDR2 is SYGVKD in the germline V gene. The CDR3, as DNA: TGTGCCCCTACTAGCGGGGGGGTTCAAGAGACCCAGTACTTC. Encoded protein: CAPTSGGVQETQYF.

The chain joins TRBV4-3 to TRBJ2-1; D remains ambiguous. V was pared by 0 bases and J by 4 bases, with 10 bases between. The CDR3 length is 15 residues. CDR1 LGHNA and CDR2 YSLEER come from the germline V gene. CDR3 amino acids: CASSQELQEYNEQFF. CDR3 in DNA: TGCGCCAGCAGCCAAGAGCTACAAGAATACAATGAGCAGTTCTTC.

The rearrangement links TRBV11-2 to TRBJ2-5; 7 nucleotides agree with TRBD1. The V gene's germline CDR1 is SGHAT and CDR2 FQNNGV. The CDR3 consists of 13 residues. The V and J ends lost 3 bases and 5 bases, in that order; junction bases with no gene match: 3. Written as DNA, the CDR3 is TGTGCCAGCAGCTTGACAGGGTGGGAGACCCAGTACTTC. The encoded protein is CASSLTGWETQYF.

The count of this clonotype is one. The chain has TRBV20-1 and TRBJ2-5, with TRBD1 identical over 7 bases. This CDR3 is built from 13 residues. With V trimmed by 4 bases and J by 5 bases, 7 bases remained unmatched. Per the germline V gene, CDR1 is DFQATT and CDR2 is SNEGSKA (reference sequence). The CDR3 is CSATDRVWETQYF. The CDR3 region has the DNA TGCAGTGCTACCGACAGGGTTTGGGAGACCCAGTACTTC.

The chain's CDR3 is CSVEARWGAETQYF. CDR3 bases: TGCAGCGTTGAGGCCAGGTGGGGGGCCGAGACCCAGTACTTC. The chain employs TRBV29-1 and TRBJ2-5; D possibly matches TRBD1 or TRBD2 (6 bases each). This CDR3 comprises 14 residues. V was shortened by 3 bases and J by 5 bases, with 16 bases between the two germline ends. The germline CDR1 and CDR2 sequences are SQVTM and ANQGSEA.

This clonotype was seen many times. The chain joins TRBV7-2 to TRBJ2-3; D uncertain. Trimming removed 2 bases from V and 5 bases from J, with 14 bases in between. CDR1 and CDR2 from the germline V gene are SGHTA and FQGNSA. The length of the CDR3 is 15 residues. DNA for the CDR3: TGTGCCAGCAGCTTAATGGGTCTAGTTGAAGATACGCAGTATTTT. This sequence encodes CASSLMGLVEDTQYF. Variable domain in full (rest from reference TRBV7-2 and TRBJ2-3): GAGVSQSPSNKVTEKGKDVELRCDPISGHTALYWYRQSLGQGLEFLIYFQGNSAPDKSGLPSDRFSAERTGGSVSTLTIQRTQQEDSAVYLCASSLMGLVEDTQYFGPGTRLTVL.

The V and J genes are TRBV12-3 or TRBV12-4 and TRBJ2-4; D gene unclear. V was pared by 1 base and J by 1 base, with 8 bases between. CDR3 length: 15 residues. The CDR3 loop reads CASSLEGGAKNIQYF. The CDR3 bases are TGTGCCAGCAGTTTAGAGGGTGGGGCCAAAAACATTCAGTACTTC.

The chain carries TRBV12-3 or TRBV12-4 and TRBJ2-3; D is uncertain. V gave up 1 base and J gave up 0 bases, with 11 bases separating them. The CDR3 runs to 16 residues. The CDR3 protein is CASSLGQPPSTDTQYF. CDR3 nucleotides: TGTGCCAGCAGTTTAGGACAACCCCCTAGCACAGATACGCAGTATTTT.

Only a few counts were recorded for this clonotype. This sequence joins TRBV20-1 and TRBJ1-5; D gene ambiguous. The germline V gene encodes CDR1 DFQATT and CDR2 SNEGSKA (reference sequence). This CDR3 comprises 15 residues. Trimming shortened V by 0 bases and J by 6 bases, and 15 bases separated the two germline ends. This CDR3 reads CSARDRRLSSQPQHF. The CDR3 coding sequence is TGCAGTGCTAGAGATCGAAGGTTGTCGAGTCAGCCCCAGCATTTT.

The chain recombines TRBV30 with TRBJ2-1; perhaps TRBD1 as D (5 bases). This CDR3 has 13 residues. V was trimmed by 0 bases and J by 8 bases, leaving 11 bases between them. Germline CDR1 GTSNPN, CDR2 SVGIG (reference sequence). The chain's CDR3 is CAWSVGPRDEQFF. DNA of the CDR3: TGTGCCTGGAGTGTGGGTCCCAGGGATGAGCAGTTCTTC.

In DNA form, the CDR3 reads TGTGCCAGCAGTTTCCCCCTACAGGGGACCCCCAATGGCTACACCTTC. It codes for CASSFPLQGTPNGYTF. The chain uses TRBV27 and TRBJ1-2, with 7 nucleotides matching TRBD1. Germline V gene data show CDR1 as MNHEY and CDR2 as SMNVEV (reference sequence). The CDR3 runs 16 residues. V gave up 3 bases and J gave up 6 bases; unmatched junction bases: 13.

The chain employs TRBV7-9 and TRBJ1-5; the D is unclear. The V and J ends lost 4 bases and 6 bases respectively, with 19 bases between them. The CDR3 covers 16 residues. Germline assignment: CDR1 SEHNR and CDR2 FQNEAQ (reference sequence). The CDR3 DNA follows: TGTGCCAGCAGCTCCTTCCGGGCCCTACGGCGTCAGCCCCAGCATTTT. This sequence encodes CASSSFRALRRQPQHF.

This clonotype was observed once. The gene calls are TRBV7-9 and TRBJ2-1; 7 bases fit TRBD2. CDR3 length: 15 amino acids. Trimming removed 2 bases from V and 7 bases from J; junction bases left unmatched: 8. Germline V lookup: CDR1 SEHNR, CDR2 FQNEAQ (reference sequence). CDR3 in amino acids: CASSLRRLGGNEQFF. The DNA for the CDR3 is TGTGCCAGCAGCTTACGTCGTCTGGGGGGGAATGAGCAGTTCTTC.

The chain uses TRBV6-5 and TRBJ1-2; 9 nucleotides match TRBD1. The CDR3 consists of 15 residues. V lost 2 bases to trimming and J lost 8 bases; unmatched junction nucleotides: 9. Looked up from germline, CDR1 is MNHEY and CDR2 is SVGAGI. Written as DNA, the CDR3 is TGTGCCAGCAGTTACAGCCCGGGACAGGGATGGGGCTACACCTTC. Amino acid sequence: CASSYSPGQGWGYTF.

The chain recombines TRBV7-2 with TRBJ2-5; D is perhaps TRBD2 (5 bases). From germline, CDR1 is SGHTA and CDR2 FQGNSA. V dropped 8 bases and J dropped 5 bases, with 12 bases sitting between them. This CDR3 spans 12 amino acids. The CDR3 region has the DNA TGTGCCAGCCCGAGTGCGGGCGAGACCCAGTACTTC. Protein: CASPSAGETQYF.

This clonotype was detected only once. The chain links TRBV5-4 to TRBJ2-3; D gene ambiguous. Germline V gene data show CDR1 as SGHNT and CDR2 as YYREEE (reference sequence). The CDR3 runs 22 residues. Trimming took 0 bases from V and 2 from J, leaving 31 bases between them. The CDR3 DNA reads as TGTGCCAGCAGCTTGGATCGATTGGGCAGGACGATTCCCACCGCATACACAGATACGCAGTATTTT. This translates into CASSLDRLGRTIPTAYTDTQYF.

This clonotype was seen more than once but under ten times. The chain joins TRBV12-3 or TRBV12-4 to TRBJ2-6; D gene uncertain. The CDR3 is made up of 14 amino acids. Between the trimmed V and J ends, which lost 3 bases and 4 bases, there was a span of 7 bases. Written as DNA, the CDR3 is TGTGCCAGCAGTTTCCTCCTCGGGGCCAACGTCCTGACTTTC. It specifies CASSFLLGANVLTF.

The rearrangement joins TRBV6-2 or TRBV6-3 to TRBJ2-1; weak D call: TRBD2 (7 bases). Trimming shortened V by 0 bases and J by 2 bases, and 14 bases separated the two germline ends. The CDR3 has 17 residues. CDR1 is MNHEY and CDR2 is SVGEGT in the germline V gene. In DNA form, the CDR3 reads TGTGCCAGCAGTTACTCGAGTCTAGGGGGGGCCTACAATGAGCAGTTCTTC. Translation: CASSYSSLGGAYNEQFF.

The rearrangement uses TRBV5-5 and TRBJ1-6; maybe TRBD1 (5 bases). V was shortened by 1 base and J by 8 bases, with 16 bases between the two germline ends. The CDR3 length is 16 residues. The V gene's germline CDR1 is SGHKS and CDR2 YYEKEE (reference sequence). The CDR3 protein is CASSLTLGGGDSPLHF. CDR3 in DNA: TGTGCCAGCAGCTTGACCCTGGGGGGTGGTGATTCACCCCTCCACTTT.

The V and J genes are TRBV20-1 and TRBJ1-2, with D maybe TRBD1 (5 bases). This CDR3 has 15 amino acids. The germline CDR1 and CDR2 sequences are DFQATT and SNEGSKA (reference sequence). Between the trimmed V and J ends, which lost 6 bases and 2 bases, there was a span of 19 bases. This CDR3 reads CSAGGRAAGNYGYTF. The CDR3 bases are TGCAGTGCGGGGGGAAGGGCCGCCGGAAACTATGGCTACACCTTC.

J is TRBJ2-1 and V is TRBV24-1, with 7 bases aligning to TRBD1. CDR1 is KGHDR, CDR2 SFDVKD, per germline. V lost 2 bases and J lost 2; bases outside the gene matches: 11. The CDR3 consists of 18 residues. The CDR3 DNA follows: TGTGCCACCAGTGATTCCGGAATCCGGGACAGAGCCTACAATGAGCAGTTCTTC. As protein: CATSDSGIRDRAYNEQFF.

The chain couples TRBV6-2 or TRBV6-3 to TRBJ2-1; possibly TRBD1 for D (5 bases). CDR3 size: 13 residues. Trimming cost V 4 bases and J 8 bases, with 12 bases left between them. CDR1 and CDR2 (germline): MNHEY, SVGEGT. The CDR3: CASSFQGNHEQFF. The CDR3 region has the DNA TGTGCCAGCAGTTTTCAGGGAAACCATGAGCAGTTCTTC.

The V and J genes are TRBV4-3 and TRBJ2-2; D may correspond to TRBD1 or TRBD2 (6 bases each). Trimming shortened V by 0 bases and J by 3 bases, and 11 bases separated the two germline ends. Germline assignment: CDR1 LGHNA and CDR2 YSLEER. The CDR3 is made up of 16 amino acids. The CDR3 protein is CASSQDGGRDTGELFF. In DNA, the CDR3 is TGCGCCAGCAGCCAAGATGGGGGGCGCGACACCGGGGAGCTGTTTTTT.